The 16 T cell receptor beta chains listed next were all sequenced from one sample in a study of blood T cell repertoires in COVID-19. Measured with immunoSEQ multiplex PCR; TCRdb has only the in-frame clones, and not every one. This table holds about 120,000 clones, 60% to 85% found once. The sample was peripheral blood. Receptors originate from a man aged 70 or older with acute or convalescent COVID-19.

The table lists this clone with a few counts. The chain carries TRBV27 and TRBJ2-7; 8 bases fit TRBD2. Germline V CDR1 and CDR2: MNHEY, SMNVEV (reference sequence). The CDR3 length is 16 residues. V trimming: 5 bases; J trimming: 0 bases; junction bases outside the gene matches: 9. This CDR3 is CASSLYSGKISYEQYF. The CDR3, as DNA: TGTGCCAGCAGTCTATATAGCGGGAAAATCTCCTACGAGCAGTACTTC.

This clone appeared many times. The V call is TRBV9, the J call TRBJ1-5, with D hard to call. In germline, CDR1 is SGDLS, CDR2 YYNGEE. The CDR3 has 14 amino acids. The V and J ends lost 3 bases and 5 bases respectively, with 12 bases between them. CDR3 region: CASSGPGRYQPQHF. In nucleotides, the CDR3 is TGTGCCAGCAGCGGCCCGGGAAGATATCAGCCCCAGCATTTT. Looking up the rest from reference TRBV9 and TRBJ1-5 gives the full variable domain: DSGVTQTPKHLITATGQRVTLRCSPRSGDLSVYWYQQSLDQGLQFLIQYYNGEERAKGNILERFSAQQFPDLHSELNLSSLELGDSALYFCASSGPGRYQPQHFGDGTRLSIL.

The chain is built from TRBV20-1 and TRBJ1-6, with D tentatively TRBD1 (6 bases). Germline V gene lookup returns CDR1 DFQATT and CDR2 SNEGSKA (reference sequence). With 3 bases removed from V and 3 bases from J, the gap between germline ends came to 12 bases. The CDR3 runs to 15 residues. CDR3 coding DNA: TGCAGTGCTAGTGCAGGGGAGGGCTATAATTCACCCCTCCACTTT. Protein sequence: CSASAGEGYNSPLHF.

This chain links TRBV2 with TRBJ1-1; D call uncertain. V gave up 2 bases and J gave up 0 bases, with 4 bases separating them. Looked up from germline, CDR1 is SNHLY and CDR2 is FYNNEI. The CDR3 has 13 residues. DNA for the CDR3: TGTGCCAGCAGTGAAATCATGAACACTGAAGCTTTCTTT. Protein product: CASSEIMNTEAFF.

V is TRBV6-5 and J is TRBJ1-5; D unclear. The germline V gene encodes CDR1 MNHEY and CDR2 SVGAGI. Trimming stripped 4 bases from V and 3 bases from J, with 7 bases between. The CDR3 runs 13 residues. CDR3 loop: CASSSMLNQPQHF. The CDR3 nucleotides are TGTGCCAGCAGTTCTATGCTCAATCAGCCCCAGCATTTT.

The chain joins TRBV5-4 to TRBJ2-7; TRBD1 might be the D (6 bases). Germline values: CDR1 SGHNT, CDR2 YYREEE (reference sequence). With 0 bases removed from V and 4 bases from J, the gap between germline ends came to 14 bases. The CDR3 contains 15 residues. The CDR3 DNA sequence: TGTGCCAGCAGCTTGGGGCAGGGGAAAATATACGAGCAGTACTTC. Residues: CASSLGQGKIYEQYF. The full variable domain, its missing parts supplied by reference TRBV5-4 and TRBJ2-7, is ETGVTQSPTHLIKTRGQQVTLRCSSQSGHNTVSWYQQALGQGPQFIFQYYREEENGRGNFPPRFSGLQFPNYSSELNVNALELDDSALYLCASSLGQGKIYEQYFGPGTRLTVT.

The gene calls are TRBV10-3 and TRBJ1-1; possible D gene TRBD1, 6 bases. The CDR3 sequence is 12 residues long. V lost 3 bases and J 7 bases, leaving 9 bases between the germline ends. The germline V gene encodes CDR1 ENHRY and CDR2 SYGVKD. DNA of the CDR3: TGTGCCATCAGTGAACCGGACAGTGAAGCTTTCTTT. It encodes CAISEPDSEAFF.

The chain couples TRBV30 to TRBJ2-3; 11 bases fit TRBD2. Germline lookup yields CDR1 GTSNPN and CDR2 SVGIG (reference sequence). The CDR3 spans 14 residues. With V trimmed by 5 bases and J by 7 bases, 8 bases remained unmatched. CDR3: CAWGSGGALNTQYF. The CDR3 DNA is TGTGCCTGGGGTAGCGGGGGGGCTCTGAATACGCAGTATTTT.

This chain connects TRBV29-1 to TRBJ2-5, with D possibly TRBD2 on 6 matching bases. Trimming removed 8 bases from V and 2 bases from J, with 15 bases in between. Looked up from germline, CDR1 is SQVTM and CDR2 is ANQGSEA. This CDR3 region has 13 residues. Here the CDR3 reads CSTLGGGQETQYF. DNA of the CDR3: TGCAGCACACTGGGTGGGGGGCAAGAGACCCAGTACTTC.

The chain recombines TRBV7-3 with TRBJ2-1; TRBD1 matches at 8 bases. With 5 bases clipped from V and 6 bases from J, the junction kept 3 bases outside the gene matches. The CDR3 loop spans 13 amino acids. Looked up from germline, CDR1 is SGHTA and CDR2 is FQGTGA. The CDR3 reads CASSITGGNEQFF. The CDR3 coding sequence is TGTGCCAGCAGCATCACAGGGGGCAATGAGCAGTTCTTC.

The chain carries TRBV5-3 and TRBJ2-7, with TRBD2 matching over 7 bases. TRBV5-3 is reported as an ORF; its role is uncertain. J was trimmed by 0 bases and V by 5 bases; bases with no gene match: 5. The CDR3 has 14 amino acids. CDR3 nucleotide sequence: TGTGCCAGAAGTCACGGGAGGACCTCCTACGAGCAGTACTTC. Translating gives CARSHGRTSYEQYF.

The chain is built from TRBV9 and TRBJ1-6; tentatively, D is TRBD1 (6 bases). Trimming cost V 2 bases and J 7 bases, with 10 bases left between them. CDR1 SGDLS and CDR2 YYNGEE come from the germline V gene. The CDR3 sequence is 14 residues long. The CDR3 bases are TGTGCCAGCAGCGTGCGGACAGCAAATTCACCCCTCCACTTT. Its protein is CASSVRTANSPLHF. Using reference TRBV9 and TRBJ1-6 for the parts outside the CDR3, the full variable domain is DSGVTQTPKHLITATGQRVTLRCSPRSGDLSVYWYQQSLDQGLQFLIQYYNGEERAKGNILERFSAQQFPDLHSELNLSSLELGDSALYFCASSVRTANSPLHFGNGTRLTVT.

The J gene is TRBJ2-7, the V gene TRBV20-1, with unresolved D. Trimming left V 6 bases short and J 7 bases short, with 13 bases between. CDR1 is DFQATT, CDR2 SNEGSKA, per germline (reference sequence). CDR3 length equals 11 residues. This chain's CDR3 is CSAIGSGEQYF. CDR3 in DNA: TGCAGTGCCATAGGATCCGGGGAGCAGTACTTC.

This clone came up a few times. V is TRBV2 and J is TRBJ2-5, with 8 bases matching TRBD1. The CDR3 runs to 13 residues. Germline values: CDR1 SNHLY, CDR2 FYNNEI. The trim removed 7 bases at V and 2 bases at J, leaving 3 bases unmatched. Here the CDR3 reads CASMGTGQETQYF. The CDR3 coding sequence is TGTGCCAGCATGGGGACAGGACAAGAGACCCAGTACTTC.

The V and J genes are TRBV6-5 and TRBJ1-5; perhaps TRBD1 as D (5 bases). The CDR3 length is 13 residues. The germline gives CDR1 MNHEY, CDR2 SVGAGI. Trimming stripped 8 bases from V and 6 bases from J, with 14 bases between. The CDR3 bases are TGTGCCAGCTGGGAGGCTAGGGGTCAGCCCCAGCATTTT. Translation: CASWEARGQPQHF.

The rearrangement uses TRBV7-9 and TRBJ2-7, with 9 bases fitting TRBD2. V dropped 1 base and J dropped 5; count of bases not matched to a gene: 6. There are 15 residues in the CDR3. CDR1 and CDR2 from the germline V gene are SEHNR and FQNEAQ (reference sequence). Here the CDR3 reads CASSLGHVAGDEQYF. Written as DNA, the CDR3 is TGTGCCAGCAGCTTAGGTCACGTAGCGGGGGACGAGCAGTACTTC. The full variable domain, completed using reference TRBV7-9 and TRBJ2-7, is DTGVSQNPRHKITKRGQNVTFRCDPISEHNRLYWYRQTLGQGPEFLTYFQNEAQLEKSRLLSDRFSAERPKGSFSTLEIQRTEQGDSAMYLCASSLGHVAGDEQYFGPGTRLTVT.